This T cell receptor (beta chain) was identified in a study of blood T cell repertoires in COVID-19. Overall study context: The origin of the acute and convalescent COVID-19 samples was the United States, Italy and Spain.

Produced via immunoSEQ multiplex PCR; TCRdb's table is partial and in-frame only. This table has 270,000 or so clones, roughly 84% appearing once. Clinical histories supplied by participants themselves formed the basis of cohort assignment. All recovered Cohort 3 donors got two negative PCRs, got clearance, or saw symptom resolution. V gave up 5 bases and J gave up 4 bases; unmatched junction bases: 7. The length of the CDR3 is 15 residues. CDR1 is SGHVS, CDR2 FQNEAQ, per germline. The clonotype was recovered from a man over 45 who had recovered from COVID-19. The chain joins TRBV7-8 to TRBJ2-1; TRBD1 matches 8 bases. The sample comprised PBMCs or T cells enriched from blood (not recorded which). This CDR3 is CASSPDRVRYNEQFF. The CDR3, as DNA: TGTGCCAGCAGCCCGGACAGGGTAAGGTACAATGAGCAGTTCTTC.